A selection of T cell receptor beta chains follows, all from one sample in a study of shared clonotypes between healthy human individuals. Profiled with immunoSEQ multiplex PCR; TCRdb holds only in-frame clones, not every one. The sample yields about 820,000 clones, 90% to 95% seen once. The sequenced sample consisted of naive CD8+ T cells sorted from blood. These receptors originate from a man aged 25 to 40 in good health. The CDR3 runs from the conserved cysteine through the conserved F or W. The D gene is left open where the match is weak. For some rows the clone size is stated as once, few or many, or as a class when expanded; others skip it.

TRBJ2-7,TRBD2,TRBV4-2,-,CASSQEGTSGTDEQYF,TGTGCCAGCAGCCAAGAGGGAACTAGCGGGACGGACGAGCAGTACTTC
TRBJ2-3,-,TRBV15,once,CATSRDRQRYTDTQYF,TGTGCCACCAGCAGAGATAGACAAAGATACACAGATACGCAGTATTTT
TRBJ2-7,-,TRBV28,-,CATHNLPGSYEQYF,TGTGCCACTCATAACCTCCCGGGGTCCTACGAGCAGTACTTC
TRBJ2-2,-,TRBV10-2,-,CASKAFRAGGELFF,TGCGCCAGCAAAGCGTTCCGGGCCGGCGGGGAGCTGTTTTTT
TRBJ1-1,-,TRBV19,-,CASSFAFGGMNTEAFF,TGTGCCAGTAGTTTTGCCTTTGGGGGCATGAACACTGAAGCTTTCTTT
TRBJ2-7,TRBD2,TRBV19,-,CASSTPRLAGGEQYF,TGTGCCAGTAGTACCCCCCGACTAGCGGGAGGCGAGCAGTACTTC
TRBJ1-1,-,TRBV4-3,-,CASRLSGGVNTEAFF,TGCGCCAGCAGACTCAGCGGGGGCGTGAACACTGAAGCTTTCTTT
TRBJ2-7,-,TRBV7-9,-,CASSLLVSYEQYF,TGTGCCAGCAGCTTACTCGTATCCTACGAGCAGTACTTC
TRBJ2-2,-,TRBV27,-,CATLVGGTGELFF,TGTGCCACCCTGGTAGGGGGGACCGGGGAGCTGTTTTTT
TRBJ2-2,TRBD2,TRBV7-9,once,CASSPLAGLNTGELFF,TGTGCCAGCAGCCCTCTAGCGGGCCTGAACACCGGGGAGCTGTTTTTT
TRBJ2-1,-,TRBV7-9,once,CASSLETSPDNEQFF,TGTGCCAGCAGCTTAGAAACTAGCCCCGACAATGAGCAGTTCTTC
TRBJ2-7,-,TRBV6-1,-,CASTYGTYEQYF,TGTGCCAGCACCTACGGAACCTACGAGCAGTACTTC
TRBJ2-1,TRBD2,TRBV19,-,CASSILAGAGGNEQFF,TGTGCCAGTAGTATTCTAGCGGGAGCCGGGGGCAATGAGCAGTTCTTC
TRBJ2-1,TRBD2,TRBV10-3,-,CAISGTSGGSYNEQFF,TGTGCCATCAGCGGGACTAGCGGGGGGTCCTACAATGAGCAGTTCTTC
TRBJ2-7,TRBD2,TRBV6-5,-,CASSYSGTSGRQQQYF,TGTGCCAGCAGTTACTCCGGGACTAGCGGGAGACAGCAGCAGTACTTC
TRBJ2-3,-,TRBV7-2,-,CASSDRGQDTQYF,TGTGCCAGCAGCGACCGGGGCCAAGATACGCAGTATTTT
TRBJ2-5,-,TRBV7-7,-,CASSLQVMPETQYF,TGTGCCAGCAGCTTACAGGTGATGCCGGAGACCCAGTACTTC
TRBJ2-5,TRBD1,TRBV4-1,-,CASSPWDRGETQYF,TGCGCCAGCAGCCCCTGGGACAGGGGGGAGACCCAGTACTTC
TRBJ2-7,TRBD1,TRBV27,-,CASSRSGQGSYEQYF,TGTGCCAGCAGCCGATCCGGACAGGGGTCCTACGAGCAGTACTTC
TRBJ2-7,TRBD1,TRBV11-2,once,CASSVGQVNYEQYF,TGTGCCAGCAGCGTCGGACAGGTAAACTACGAGCAGTACTTC
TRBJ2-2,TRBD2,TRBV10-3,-,CAPYIGRDATGELFF,TGTGCCCCGTATATCGGGAGGGATGCCACCGGGGAGCTGTTTTTT
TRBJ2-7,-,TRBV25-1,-,CATQGGEQYF,TGTGCCACTCAAGGGGGCGAGCAGTACTTC
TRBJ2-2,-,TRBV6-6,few,CASTRNTGELFF,TGTGCCAGTACTAGAAACACCGGGGAGCTGTTTTTT
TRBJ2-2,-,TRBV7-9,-,CASSLMAPGPGELFF,TGTGCCAGCAGCTTAATGGCGCCCGGCCCAGGGGAGCTGTTTTTT
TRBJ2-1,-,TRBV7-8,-,CASSRRVPHNEQFF,TGTGCCAGCAGCCGGAGGGTTCCGCACAATGAGCAGTTCTTC
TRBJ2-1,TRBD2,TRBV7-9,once,CASSPPQASGSSYNEQFF,TGTGCCAGCAGCCCGCCTCAGGCTAGCGGCAGCTCCTACAATGAGCAGTTCTTC
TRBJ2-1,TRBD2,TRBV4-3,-,CASSQGLAGAGGTEQFF,TGCGCCAGCAGCCAAGGCCTAGCGGGAGCGGGGGGAACCGAGCAGTTCTTC
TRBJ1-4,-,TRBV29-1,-,CSVGGRSINEKLFF,TGCAGCGTTGGGGGACGGTCAATAAATGAAAAACTGTTTTTT
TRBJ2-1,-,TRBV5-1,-,CASRRISGLYNEQFF,TGCGCCAGCCGCCGTATTAGCGGTCTATACAATGAGCAGTTCTTC
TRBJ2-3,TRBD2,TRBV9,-,CASSVEGGTRLTDTQYF,TGTGCCAGCAGCGTAGAGGGCGGGACTAGACTCACAGATACGCAGTATTTT
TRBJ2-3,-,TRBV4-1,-,CASSQDLGLATDTQYF,TGCGCCAGCAGCCAAGATCTGGGGCTAGCCACAGATACGCAGTATTTT
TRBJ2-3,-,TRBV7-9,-,CASSFFDREADTQYF,TGTGCCAGCAGCTTTTTTGACAGGGAGGCAGATACGCAGTATTTT
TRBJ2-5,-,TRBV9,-,CASSQRDEETQYF,TGTGCCAGCAGCCAGAGGGACGAAGAGACCCAGTACTTC
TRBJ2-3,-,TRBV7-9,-,CASSSGGVTADTQYF,TGTGCCAGCAGCTCGGGTGGGGTGACGGCAGATACGCAGTATTTT
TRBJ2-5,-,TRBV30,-,CAWSAGIGGQQETQYF,TGTGCCTGGAGTGCGGGGATCGGGGGGCAACAAGAGACCCAGTACTTC
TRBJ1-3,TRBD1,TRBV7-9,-,CASSLDQGAGNTIYF,TGTGCCAGCAGCCTAGACCAGGGGGCTGGAAACACCATATATTTT
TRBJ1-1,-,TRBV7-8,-,CASSQLGRNTEAFF,TGTGCCAGCAGCCAACTCGGGAGAAACACTGAAGCTTTCTTT
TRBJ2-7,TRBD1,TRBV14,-,CASSFRDSSTYEQYF,TGTGCCAGCAGCTTTCGGGACAGCTCAACCTACGAGCAGTACTTC
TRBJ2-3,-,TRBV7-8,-,CASSLAGLSTDTQYF,TGTGCCAGCAGCTTAGCCGGGCTGAGCACAGATACGCAGTATTTT
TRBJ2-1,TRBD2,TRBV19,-,CASSTLLAPSSYNEQFF,TGTGCCAGTAGTACACTACTAGCGCCGAGCTCCTACAATGAGCAGTTCTTC
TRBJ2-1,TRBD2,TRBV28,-,CASVHHSGAYNEQFF,TGTGCCAGCGTGCACCATAGCGGGGCTTACAATGAGCAGTTCTTC
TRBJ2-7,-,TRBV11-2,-,CASSPPGLAYSYEQYF,TGTGCCAGCAGCCCCCCGGGCCTAGCGTATTCCTACGAGCAGTACTTC
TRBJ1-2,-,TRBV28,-,CASSWHYGYTF,TGTGCCAGCAGTTGGCACTATGGCTACACCTTC
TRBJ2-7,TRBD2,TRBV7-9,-,CASSPPLAGDPREQYF,TGTGCCAGCAGCCCCCCACTAGCGGGAGACCCGAGAGAGCAGTACTTC
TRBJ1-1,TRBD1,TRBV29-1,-,CSVVAPGQGANTEAFF,TGCAGCGTTGTAGCCCCGGGACAGGGGGCAAACACTGAAGCTTTCTTT